The T cell receptor (beta chain) under discussion was sequenced for a study of CD8+ T cells in alopecia areata. This sample's treatment: oral pan-JAK inhibitor, 5-10 mg twice daily. Isolated RNA was reverse transcribed into cDNA used as the sequencing template. Assay: immunoSEQ multiplex PCR; the TCRdb copy retains only in-frame clones and omits some. The sample has more than 150,000 clones, 51% seen once. CDR1 and CDR2 from the germline V gene are SEHNR and FQNEAQ (reference sequence). The CDR3 is 15 residues long. V was pared by 3 bases and J by 6 bases, with 15 bases between. Specimen: CD8+ T cells sorted from blood, collected at approximately week 52, from a patient treated with tofacitinib. The TCR originated in a human donor with alopecia areata. V and J are TRBV7-9 and TRBJ2-4, with a possible D match to TRBD1 (6 bases). CDR3 sequence reads: CASSFDGTFGNIQYF. Here the CDR3 DNA reads TGTGCCAGCAGCTTCGATGGGACATTTGGAAACATTCAGTACTTC.